This entry concerns a single TCR beta chain. What this receptor recognizes is not known. Nothing much larger sits one base from this clone, and base qualities are not available. The immunoSEQ Assay, a bias-controlled multiplex PCR, was used to amplify TCRbeta CDR3 regions from genomic DNA. Per the authors' processing: The number of nucleated cells in each sample was estimated from the amplification of reference gene primers within the assay. To quantify the absolute abundance of each unique TCRbeta CDR3 rearrangement, sequence reads were collapsed and filtered. For each sample, productive Simpson clonality was calculated as the square root of Simpson's diversity index across productive rearrangements. Here the immuneACCESS table is served through TCRdb, limited to in-frame sequences with V and J called. Missing clones are a known gap in these copies; in checked studies unresolved V genes cover under half, and the rest lacks a known reason. D and trimming come from the DNA, and the V and J calls and clone size come from that table. This sample is represented by 100,000 to 150,000 clones; roughly 90% of them were singletons. The ten largest make up 4% to 5% of the sample.

The entry originates in a study of blood T cell repertoires in COVID-19 (dated by TCRdb to about 2020). As for the study more broadly: The collaborator samples originated in the United States, Italy and Spain and spanned the acute and convalescent phases of COVID-19. The prospective study material was composed of cDNA or gDNA derived from T cells, B-cell-depleted T cells, or PBMCs. Deeply sampled blood TCRbeta repertoires from subjects exposed to, actively infected with, or recovered from COVID-19 were included in the dataset. The repertoires were released in a freely available public database intended as a resource for research on the immune response to SARS-CoV-2. The samples were drawn from the first 160 participants of the ongoing ImmuneRACE study and from some 1,300 subjects provided by 6 global collaborators. Sample metadata almost always included a de-identified subject ID, COVID-19 status, age in years and sex. HLA class I and class II types, where available, came from metadata supplied by the sample provider rather than from assay-based typing. Overall results and qualifications from the work: The amount of clinical and demographic metadata varied by source and participant and was provided uncurated.

The CDR3 contains 11 residues, cysteine and phenylalanine counted. The retained sequence is limited to the CDR3, 33 bases, with the frame set at the first base. CDR1 and CDR2, per the germline V gene (reference sequence), are LNHDA and SQIVND. V loses 9 bases, J loses 12 bases, and the germline ends lie 18 bases apart. One collaborating source in Seattle enrolled patients while the patients were actively infected and followed the patients over time throughout the course of disease. Whole blood was collected in K2EDTA tubes by collaborating institutions according to the institutions' own protocols. For TCRbeta analysis, collaborator samples were shipped as frozen whole blood, as isolated PBMCs, or as DNA extracted from either sample type.

The V and J genes are TRBV19 and TRBJ2-7; a confident D gene designation cannot be given. This clonotype originated in a man in his 60s with COVID-19, enrolled during active disease. The sequencing input was peripheral blood. The CDR3 protein is CASRSRAAWYF. The nucleotide sequence reads as follows: TGTGCCAGCCGAAGTCGTGCCGCGTGGTACTTC.